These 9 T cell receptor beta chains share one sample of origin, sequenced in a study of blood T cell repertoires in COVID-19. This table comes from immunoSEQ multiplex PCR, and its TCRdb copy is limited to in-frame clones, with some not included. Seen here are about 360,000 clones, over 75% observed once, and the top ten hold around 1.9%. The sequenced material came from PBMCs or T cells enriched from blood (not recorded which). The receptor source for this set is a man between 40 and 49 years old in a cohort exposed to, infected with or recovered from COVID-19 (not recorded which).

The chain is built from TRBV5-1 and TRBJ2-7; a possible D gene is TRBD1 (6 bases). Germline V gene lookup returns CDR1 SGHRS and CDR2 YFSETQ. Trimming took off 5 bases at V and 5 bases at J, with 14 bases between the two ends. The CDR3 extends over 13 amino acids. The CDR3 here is CASSSHSGDEQYF. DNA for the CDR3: TGCGCCAGCAGTTCCCACTCAGGGGACGAGCAGTACTTC. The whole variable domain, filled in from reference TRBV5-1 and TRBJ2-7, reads KAGVTQTPRYLIKTRGQQVTLSCSPISGHRSVSWYQQTPGQGLQFLFEYFSETQRNKGNFPGRFSGRQFSNSRSEMNVSTLELGDSALYLCASSSHSGDEQYFGPGTRLTVT.

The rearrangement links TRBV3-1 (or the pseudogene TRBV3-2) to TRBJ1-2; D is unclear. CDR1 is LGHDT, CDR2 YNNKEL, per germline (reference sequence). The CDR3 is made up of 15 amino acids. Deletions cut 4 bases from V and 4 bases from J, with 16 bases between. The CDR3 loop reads CASSPNKELFYGYTF. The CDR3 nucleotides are TGTGCCAGCAGCCCCAACAAAGAATTATTCTATGGCTACACCTTC.

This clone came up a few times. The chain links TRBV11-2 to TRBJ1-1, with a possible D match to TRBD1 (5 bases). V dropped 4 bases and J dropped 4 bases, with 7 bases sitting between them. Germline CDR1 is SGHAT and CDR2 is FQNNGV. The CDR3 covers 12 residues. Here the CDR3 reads CASSSGGTEAFF. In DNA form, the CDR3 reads TGTGCCAGCAGCTCGGGGGGCACTGAAGCTTTCTTT.

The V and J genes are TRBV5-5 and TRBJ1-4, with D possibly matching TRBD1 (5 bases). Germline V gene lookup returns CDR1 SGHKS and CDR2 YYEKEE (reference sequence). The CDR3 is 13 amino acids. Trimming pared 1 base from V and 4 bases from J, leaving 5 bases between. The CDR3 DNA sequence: TGTGCCAGCAGCTTGAGGGGTAATGAAAAACTGTTTTTT. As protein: CASSLRGNEKLFF.

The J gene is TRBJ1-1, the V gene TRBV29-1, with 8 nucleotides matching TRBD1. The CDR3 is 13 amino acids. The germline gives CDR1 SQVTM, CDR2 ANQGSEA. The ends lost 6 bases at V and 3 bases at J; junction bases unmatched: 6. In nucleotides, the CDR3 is TGCAGCGTCGCGGACAGGGTCGACACTGAAGCTTTCTTT. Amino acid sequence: CSVADRVDTEAFF.

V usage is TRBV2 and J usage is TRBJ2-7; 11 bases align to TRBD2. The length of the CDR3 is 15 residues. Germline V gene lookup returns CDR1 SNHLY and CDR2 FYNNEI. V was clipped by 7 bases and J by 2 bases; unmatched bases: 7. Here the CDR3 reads CASTEGLAAAYEQYF. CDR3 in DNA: TGTGCCAGCACCGAGGGACTAGCGGCGGCCTACGAGCAGTACTTC.

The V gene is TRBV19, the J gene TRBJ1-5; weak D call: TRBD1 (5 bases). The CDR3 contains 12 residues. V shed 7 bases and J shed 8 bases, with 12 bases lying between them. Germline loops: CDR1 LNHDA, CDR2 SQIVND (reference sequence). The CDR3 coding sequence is TGTGCCAGTACCCCGGGGGGTGAGCCCCAGCATTTT. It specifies CASTPGGEPQHF.

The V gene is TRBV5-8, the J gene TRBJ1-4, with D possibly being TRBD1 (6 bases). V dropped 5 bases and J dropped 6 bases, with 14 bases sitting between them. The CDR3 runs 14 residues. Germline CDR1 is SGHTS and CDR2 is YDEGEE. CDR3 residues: CASRKGGLDEKLFF. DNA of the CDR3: TGTGCCAGCAGAAAAGGGGGTTTGGATGAAAAACTGTTTTTT.

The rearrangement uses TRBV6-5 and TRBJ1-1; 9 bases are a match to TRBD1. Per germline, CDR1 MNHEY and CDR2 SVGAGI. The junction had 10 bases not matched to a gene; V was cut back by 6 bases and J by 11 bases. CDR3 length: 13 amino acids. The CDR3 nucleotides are TGTGCCAGCAGGCACAGGGGGCAGATGGGGGCTTTCTTT. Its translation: CASRHRGQMGAFF.